This T cell receptor beta chain was obtained from a study of blood T cell repertoires in COVID-19. Looking at the study overall: Acute and convalescent COVID-19 samples came from the United States, Italy and Spain. PBMCs, B-cell-depleted T cells, or T cells provided the cDNA or gDNA that made up the material.

Original processing methods: Amplifying reference gene primers gave estimates of nucleated cell counts. Sequencing used immunoSEQ multiplex PCR; TCRdb keeps in-frame clones, though not all of them. The D gene and trimming were derived from the DNA, and the V and J assignments and clone size from that table. The table includes 25,000 to 35,000 clones, 85% detected once. The CDR3 length is 12 residues. Germline assignment: CDR1 GTSNPN and CDR2 SVGIG (reference sequence). V lost 5 bases and J lost 9; bases outside the gene matches: 7. The material sequenced was peripheral blood. The chain couples TRBV30 to TRBJ1-2; TRBD1 agrees at 9 bases. The TCR was taken from a human donor in a cohort sampled during active COVID-19. CDR3 sequence reads: CAWGRTGERYTF. DNA for the CDR3: TGTGCCTGGGGGAGGACAGGGGAGCGCTACACCTTC. The full variable domain, rest sourced from reference TRBV30 and TRBJ1-2, is SQTIHQWPATLVQPVGSPLSLECTVEGTSNPNLYWYRQAAGRGLQLLFYSVGIGQISSEVPQNLSASRPQDRQFILSSKKLLLSDSGFYLCAWGRTGERYTFGSGTRLTVV.